Presented here are 18 T cell receptor beta chains from one specimen sequenced in a study of cytomegalovirus exposure and HLA in healthy donors. The PCR contained 60 Vbeta and 13 Jbeta primers. TCRdb's copy holds only in-frame clones and misses some; the assay was immunoSEQ multiplex PCR. The table lists about 57,000 clones, 80% of them singletons. Sequenced input: PBMCs. Receptors originate from a male donor in good health and CMV-seronegative.

V is TRBV11-2 and J is TRBJ1-2; D possibly corresponds to TRBD1 (5 bases). There are 16 residues in the CDR3. V lost 7 bases, J lost 5 bases, and 23 bases lay in between. The germline CDR1 and CDR2 sequences are SGHAT and FQNNGV. CDR3 in DNA: TGTGCCAGCACCCCAGGGTCCGGGCACTCCGCTTATGGCTACACCTTC. Residues: CASTPGSGHSAYGYTF.

The rearrangement uses TRBV18 and TRBJ2-7, with a weak D call TRBD2 (7 bases). Trimming stripped 3 bases from V and 0 bases from J, with 12 bases between. The germline V gene has CDR1 KGHSH and CDR2 LQKENI. The CDR3 is 15 amino acids. As DNA, the CDR3 is TGTGCCAGCTCACCTAGGGGGGGGGACTCCTACGAGCAGTACTTC. Protein: CASSPRGGDSYEQYF.

The chain joins TRBV7-2 to TRBJ1-1; 11 positions agree with TRBD1. Losses at the gene ends were 5 bases for V and 11 bases for J; bases not matched to a gene: 10. The CDR3 contains 14 residues. CDR1 is SGHTA and CDR2 is FQGNSA in the germline V gene. The CDR3 here is CASSPWTGGPTAFF. The CDR3 DNA reads as TGTGCCAGCAGCCCGTGGACAGGGGGCCCCACGGCTTTCTTT.

The chain recombines TRBV5-1 with TRBJ1-1; D unresolved. CDR1 SGHRS and CDR2 YFSETQ come from the germline V gene. V was clipped by 4 bases and J by 4 bases, with 5 bases between them. The CDR3 loop spans 11 amino acids. CDR3 DNA sequence: TGCGCCAGCAGCAGCCTCACTGAAGCTTTCTTT. Residues: CASSSLTEAFF.

This clone was observed once. The chain links TRBV2 to TRBJ2-1; 8 bases map to TRBD2. The germline V gene has CDR1 SNHLY and CDR2 FYNNEI. The CDR3 is 14 amino acids. V was pared by 1 base and J by 8 bases, with 4 bases of the junction left unmatched. Here the CDR3 reads CASSEVGLGDEQFF. The CDR3 coding sequence is TGTGCCAGCAGTGAAGTGGGACTAGGAGATGAGCAGTTCTTC.

This chain links TRBV30 with TRBJ2-5; D is unresolved. The germline CDR1 and CDR2 sequences are GTSNPN and SVGIG (reference sequence). CDR3 length: 13 amino acids. Deletions cut 0 bases from V and 4 bases from J, with 9 bases between. This CDR3 reads CAWSVVPGETQYF. CDR3 nucleotide sequence: TGTGCCTGGAGTGTAGTCCCGGGAGAGACCCAGTACTTC.

This sequence joins TRBV7-7 and TRBJ1-5; no clear D gene. Per the germline V gene, CDR1 is SSHAT and CDR2 is FNYEAQ (reference sequence). The CDR3 contains 17 residues. V gave up 1 base and J gave up 2 bases, with 15 bases separating them. The CDR3 region has the DNA TGTGCCAGCAGCTTAGGGTACCCGGCTGGAGGCAATCAGCCCCAGCATTTT. Translation gives CASSLGYPAGGNQPQHF.

The V gene is TRBV11-1, the J gene TRBJ2-1, with 8 bases matching TRBD2. Germline lookup yields CDR1 SGHAT and CDR2 FQDESV (reference sequence). The CDR3 runs to 14 residues. With 3 bases clipped from V and 5 bases from J, the junction kept 3 bases outside the gene matches. The CDR3 protein is CASSFAGGHNEQFF. The CDR3 DNA reads as TGTGCCAGCAGCTTCGCGGGGGGCCACAATGAGCAGTTCTTC.

J is TRBJ1-1 and V is TRBV25-1; no reliable D call. CDR1 is MGHDK, CDR2 SYGVNS, per germline. V lost 6 bases and J 0 bases, leaving 8 bases between the germline ends. The CDR3 spans 13 residues. The CDR3 region has the DNA TGTGCCAGCAGCCTTGGCATGAACACTGAAGCTTTCTTT. It is translated as CASSLGMNTEAFF. Full variable domain (rest looked up from reference TRBV25-1 and TRBJ1-1): EADIYQTPRYLVIGTGKKITLECSQTMGHDKMYWYQQDPGMELHLIHYSYGVNSTEKGDLSSESTVSRIRTEHFPLTLESARPSHTSQYLCASSLGMNTEAFFGQGTRLTVV.

The rearrangement joins TRBV2 to TRBJ2-1, with a possible D match to TRBD2 (7 bases). The CDR3 has 14 residues. Trimming removed 7 bases from V and 7 bases from J, with 17 bases in between. Germline V gene sequence: CDR1 SNHLY, CDR2 FYNNEI. The CDR3 DNA follows: TGTGCCAGCACCCTTCGGGGGGCCGGTAATGAGCAGTTCTTC. Amino acid sequence: CASTLRGAGNEQFF.

This sequence joins TRBV5-1 and TRBJ2-7, with 10 nucleotides matching TRBD1. This CDR3 spans 15 amino acids. Per germline, CDR1 SGHRS and CDR2 YFSETQ. Germline trimming cut 3 bases from V and 5 bases from J; bases unmatched to any gene: 8. In DNA, the CDR3 is TGCGCCAGCAGCTCCTTCGGACAGGGGGACAACGAGCAGTACTTC. It yields the protein CASSSFGQGDNEQYF.

CDR3: CASSLPHRGNTEAFF. The DNA of the CDR3 is TGTGCCAGCAGCTTGCCCCACAGGGGAAACACTGAAGCTTTCTTT. J is TRBJ1-1 and V is TRBV5-6; 7 nucleotides match TRBD1. The germline CDR1 and CDR2 sequences are SGHDT and YYEEEE. The CDR3 loop spans 15 amino acids. V shed 1 base, J shed 2 bases, and the junction held 5 bases outside the gene matches.

In nucleotides, the CDR3 is TGTGCCAGCAGCTGGACAGGGGCCTATGGCTACACCTTC. Its translation is CASSWTGAYGYTF. The V call is TRBV11-2, the J call TRBJ1-2, with 9 bases fitting TRBD1. This CDR3 contains 13 residues. J was trimmed by 4 bases and V by 4 bases; bases with no gene match: 1. Germline CDR1 SGHAT, CDR2 FQNNGV.

The count of this clone is one. The chain carries TRBV5-1 and TRBJ2-1; D perhaps matches TRBD1 (6 bases). CDR3 length: 15 amino acids. Per germline, CDR1 SGHRS and CDR2 YFSETQ. Trimming cost V 3 bases and J 6 bases, with 16 bases left between them. CDR3 sequence: CASSYASGQLNEQFF. DNA of the CDR3: TGCGCCAGCAGCTATGCCTCTGGACAGCTCAATGAGCAGTTCTTC.

The chain employs TRBV19 and TRBJ2-5, with D possibly TRBD2 on 7 matching bases. Per germline, CDR1 LNHDA and CDR2 SQIVND (reference sequence). This CDR3 has 16 amino acids. The V end was cut by 3 bases, the J end by 4 bases, with 18 bases between. The DNA of the CDR3 is TGTGCCAGTAGTATCGGTAGTTCGGGGGGCCGAGAGACCCAGTACTTC. Translated, it gives CASSIGSSGGRETQYF.

The chain is built from TRBV7-2 and TRBJ1-2, with unresolved D. The CDR3 is 14 amino acids. The V and J ends lost 0 bases and 2 bases respectively, with 7 bases between them. Germline V gives CDR1 SGHTA, CDR2 FQGNSA. The CDR3 DNA is TGTGCCAGCAGCTTAGCAGAGATAAACTATGGCTACACCTTC. As protein: CASSLAEINYGYTF.

The J gene is TRBJ1-3, the V gene TRBV9; weak D call: TRBD1 (5 bases). Germline CDR1 and CDR2: SGDLS and YYNGEE. V lost 0 bases to trimming and J lost 3 bases, with 19 bases between them. The CDR3 has 18 residues. CDR3 DNA: TGTGCCAGCAGCGTAGGAGAGGGGAGGAGAGGTCTTGGAAACACCATATATTTT. Translation gives CASSVGEGRRGLGNTIYF.

The chain carries TRBV12-5 and TRBJ2-1; 10 nucleotides line up with TRBD2. This CDR3 comprises 17 residues. V gave up 0 bases and J gave up 3 bases; unmatched junction bases: 5. CDR1 and CDR2 (germline): LGHNT, FRNRAP. CDR3 region: CASGLVLAGGYYNEQFF. CDR3 bases: TGTGCTAGTGGTTTGGTCTTAGCGGGGGGTTACTACAATGAGCAGTTCTTC.